These T cell receptor beta chains were read from a single sample in a study of OX40 agonist ivuxolimab in advanced cancers. Method: immunoSEQ multiplex PCR; TCRdb's copy keeps in-frame clones and lacks some. The table shows approximately 70,000 clones, with approximately 86% occurring only once. This material consisted of CD4+ or CD8+ T cells sorted from blood, taken in a trial of the OX40 agonist ivuxolimab. Receptors originate from an adult with an advanced solid tumor such as melanoma, head and neck, liver or kidney cancer. CDR3s include the opening cysteine and the closing phenylalanine or tryptophan. D genes are given only for firm matches.

TRBJ2-7,TRBV6-5,-,CASSYSSSYEQYF
TRBJ1-3,TRBV4-1,-,CASSFTGGINTIYF
TRBJ1-4,TRBV5-1,TRBD1,CASSLGSGQGEKLFF
TRBJ1-1,TRBV6-1,-,CASSEIRAFF
TRBJ2-3,TRBV7-9,-,CASSLSTSADTQYF
TRBJ2-3,TRBV27,-,CASSQEARLYTDTQYF
TRBJ1-1,TRBV7-9,-,CASSSTVMNTEAFF
TRBJ1-2,TRBV10-3,TRBD1,CAISEGTGGRGYTF
TRBJ2-2,TRBV27,TRBD1,CASSLLGGRGTGELFF
TRBJ2-7,TRBV5-1,-,CASSFAQGGSYEQYF
TRBJ2-3,TRBV19,-,CASSKQSSTDTQYF
TRBJ2-3,TRBV9,TRBD1,CASSVMDRAPATQYF
TRBJ2-1,TRBV12-5,TRBD1,CASGLGTGVNYNEQFF
TRBJ2-5,TRBV7-3,-,CASSLNSRETQYF
TRBJ1-2,TRBV19,-,CASSTLFYGYTF
TRBJ2-4,TRBV6-1,-,CASREGAGTDIQYF
TRBJ1-2,TRBV19,-,CASSIVARGNYGYTF
TRBJ2-5,TRBV2,TRBD2,CASNVRGGETQYF
TRBJ2-6,TRBV11-2,-,CASTLGESSGANVLTF
TRBJ2-1,TRBV2,TRBD1,CASRKARGNEQFF
TRBJ2-7,TRBV28,-,CASSSPGMGPSSYEQYF
TRBJ2-3,TRBV9,-,CASSLGLDTQYF
TRBJ2-2,TRBV5-6,TRBD2,CASSLDRGAGELFF
TRBJ2-1,TRBV7-8,-,CASSFLPGPRLNEQFF
TRBJ2-7,TRBV12-5,TRBD2,CASGSAGGSSEQYF
TRBJ1-1,TRBV11-2,-,CASSLTEAFF
TRBJ1-2,TRBV29-1,TRBD1,CSGGDRGPYGYTF
TRBJ1-2,TRBV4-1,-,CASSQDLAREDGYTF
TRBJ1-2,TRBV7-3,-,CASSLNPGAGDYGYTF
TRBJ2-1,TRBV27,-,CASSSQGSSYNEQFF
TRBJ2-1,TRBV2,-,CASSERELSYNEQFF
TRBJ2-1,TRBV9,-,CASSVWRAGEQFF
TRBJ1-1,TRBV18,-,CASSPPTNTEAFF
TRBJ2-7,TRBV2,-,CASREDQGYEQYF
TRBJ1-5,TRBV4-2,TRBD1,CASSLDRGNQPQHF
TRBJ2-3,TRBV29-1,-,CSVRGVSTDTQYF
TRBJ2-7,TRBV11-2,-,CATRADKSYEQYF
TRBJ1-2,TRBV5-1,-,CASSLGGGYTF
TRBJ1-2,TRBV18,TRBD1,CASSRSTGDGYTF
TRBJ1-4,TRBV6-5,-,CASKPTGATNEKLFF
TRBJ2-2,TRBV4-2,-,CASSQEANTGELFF
TRBJ1-5,TRBV10-2,TRBD1,CASSSDRRNQPQHF
TRBJ1-1,TRBV19,-,CASTGRYNTEAFF
TRBJ2-2,TRBV6-6,TRBD1,CASRVQGANGELFF
TRBJ2-7,TRBV2,-,CASRTTVGEQYF
TRBJ1-2,TRBV7-3,-,CASSSGGKADYGYTF
TRBJ2-7,TRBV21-1,-,CASSTLGYREHEQYF
TRBJ2-1,TRBV11-3,TRBD2,CASSLSGTLDNEQFF
TRBJ1-2,TRBV30,-,CAWINRRRRYTF
TRBJ1-1,TRBV30,TRBD1,CAWSGNRGGAEAFF
TRBJ2-2,TRBV9,-,CASSVRADGELFF